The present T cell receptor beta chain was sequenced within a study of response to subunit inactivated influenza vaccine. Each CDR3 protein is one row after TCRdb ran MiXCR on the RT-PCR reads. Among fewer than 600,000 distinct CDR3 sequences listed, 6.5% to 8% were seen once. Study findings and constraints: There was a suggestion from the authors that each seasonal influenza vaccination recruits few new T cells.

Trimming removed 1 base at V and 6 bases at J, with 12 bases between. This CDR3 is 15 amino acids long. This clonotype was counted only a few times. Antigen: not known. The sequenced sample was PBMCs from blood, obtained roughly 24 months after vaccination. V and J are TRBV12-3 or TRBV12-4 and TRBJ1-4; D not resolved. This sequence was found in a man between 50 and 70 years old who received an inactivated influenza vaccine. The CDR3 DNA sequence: TGTGCCAGCAGTTTAGGTGGAACAAGGGATGAAAAACTGTTTTTT. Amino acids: CASSLGGTRDEKLFF.